This paragraph covers one T cell receptor beta chain sequence. This sample was included in a study of blood T cell repertoires in COVID-19. Seattle patients were enrolled while actively infected and followed longitudinally. Germline V gene data show CDR1 as SGHTA and CDR2 as FQGNSA. CDR3 size: 15 residues. Germline trimming cut 2 bases from V and 3 bases from J; bases unmatched to any gene: 7. Data came from immunoSEQ multiplex PCR; TCRdb stores just in-frame clones and leaves some out. The sample yields some 240,000 clones, 80% to 95% seen once. The origin of this receptor is a man aged 60 to 69 with COVID-19, enrolled during active disease. The chain links TRBV7-2 to TRBJ2-7; 7 bases align to TRBD2. The sequenced material came from peripheral blood. In nucleotides, the CDR3 is TGTGCCAGCAGCTTAATGAGCGGGGCTTACTACGAGCAGTACTTC. It codes for CASSLMSGAYYEQYF.